The rows below give T cell receptor beta chains drawn from one sample of a study of radiotherapy plus CTLA-4 blockade in lung cancer. Repertoires were generated with immunoSEQ multiplex PCR, while TCRdb's copy carries only in-frame clones and drops some. In the table there are more than 90,000 clones, 88% of which are singletons. The sequencing here drew on peripheral blood, taken from a patient treated with radiotherapy plus ipilimumab. The receptors stem from a human donor with non-small cell lung cancer that progressed on radiotherapy plus ipilimumab. CDR3s include the opening cysteine and the closing phenylalanine or tryptophan. The order of the fields is clone size, V gene, J gene, CDR3 protein. The listing skips clone size in some rows; elsewhere it reads once, few, many or a size class.

size: once
V: TRBV15
J: TRBJ2-2
CDR3: CATSRADGTFNTGELFF

size: NA
V: TRBV28
J: TRBJ2-1
CDR3: CASTRTSGRVTYNEQFF

size: NA
V: TRBV5-1
J: TRBJ2-1
CDR3: CASNRAAGRASGNEQFF

size: NA
V: TRBV11-2
J: TRBJ2-7
CDR3: CASSRLAGWVDEQYF

size: NA
V: TRBV19
J: TRBJ1-2
CDR3: CASSISPQVYGYTF

size: NA
V: TRBV5-4
J: TRBJ2-3
CDR3: CASSLGLAGGSTDTQYF

size: once
V: TRBV7-9
J: TRBJ2-1
CDR3: CASSPVTGASREQFF

size: NA
V: TRBV5-1
J: TRBJ1-3
CDR3: CASSLGSSGNTIYF

size: NA
V: TRBV9
J: TRBJ1-2
CDR3: CASSLVGQARGYTF

size: NA
V: TRBV18
J: TRBJ1-5
CDR3: CASSPQGTGANQPQHF

size: NA
V: TRBV5-6
J: TRBJ2-3
CDR3: CASSSESSTDTQYF

size: NA
V: TRBV6-5
J: TRBJ1-6
CDR3: CATRDYYNSPLHF

size: NA
V: TRBV9
J: TRBJ2-1
CDR3: CASSPSPGNEQFF

size: NA
V: TRBV20-1
J: TRBJ2-5
CDR3: CSASQETQYF

size: NA
V: TRBV19
J: TRBJ2-7
CDR3: CASSPSWREAYEQYF

size: NA
V: TRBV27
J: TRBJ1-1
CDR3: CASSPQGITEAFF

size: NA
V: TRBV4-2
J: TRBJ2-1
CDR3: CASSQDQGEQFF

size: NA
V: TRBV5-6
J: TRBJ2-5
CDR3: CASMAGVEETQYF

size: NA
V: TRBV6-5
J: TRBJ2-7
CDR3: CASSEGPANYEQYF

size: NA
V: TRBV7-2
J: TRBJ2-7
CDR3: CASTLPGQDNHEQYF

size: NA
V: TRBV27
J: TRBJ2-2
CDR3: CASSLYRGTGELFF

size: once
V: TRBV5-1
J: TRBJ1-2
CDR3: CASSLAPGGLRFEAGYTF

size: NA
V: TRBV7-8
J: TRBJ2-2
CDR3: CASSAITGELFF

size: NA
V: TRBV9
J: TRBJ2-3
CDR3: CASSVGTDTQYF

size: NA
V: TRBV30
J: TRBJ1-3
CDR3: CAWSVQGAGNTIYF

size: once
V: TRBV5-1
J: TRBJ2-1
CDR3: CASSPSSGWNEQFF

size: NA
V: TRBV5-1
J: TRBJ2-3
CDR3: CASSLNSGSRATQYF

size: NA
V: TRBV10-3
J: TRBJ2-3
CDR3: CAISASTDTQYF